The clone carrying this T cell receptor (beta chain) was counted a single time. Its target is unknown. Over chemoradiotherapy, repertoires were sampled more than once. The entry originates in a study of chemoradiotherapy in HPV16-positive cancers. Study findings and constraints: HPV-specific T cells were functionally defined from only a couple of HPV16-positive patients. Non-HPV-specific T cells did not expand in tumors during treatment, whereas candidate HPV-specific clones and E7-related motifs did.

Some clones are missing from TCRdb's copy, which holds only in-frame ones; the method was immunoSEQ multiplex PCR. The sample includes 15,000 or so clones, 69% seen only once; the top ten take roughly 19%. The sample was acquired from a patient who underwent chemoradiotherapy. The sequence was collected from a human donor with HPV-associated anogenital cancer.

CDR3 sequence: CASSDAGTEQYF. The DNA of the CDR3 is TGTGCCAGCAGTGACGCCGGGACCGAGCAGTACTTC. The chain links TRBV6-1 to TRBJ2-7, with D perhaps matching TRBD1 or TRBD2 (5 bases each). Trimming pared 3 bases from V and 6 bases from J, leaving 9 bases between. This CDR3 has 12 amino acids. Germline values: CDR1 MNHNS, CDR2 SASEGT.